A single sample gave rise to the 3 T cell receptor beta chains below, sequenced in a study of T cells in Graves' hyperthyroidism and ophthalmopathy. The TCR beta CDR3 regions underwent amplification using RNA transcripts as the source. When the TCR CDR3 underwent first-round RT-PCR, the HTBI primer set was used. TCRdb reprocessed the multiplex PCR reads via MiXCR and lists one record per CDR3 protein. The sample lists more than 300,000 distinct CDR3 sequences; less than 15% were seen once. Sequences were obtained from blood. These receptor sequences come from a woman in her late teens or twenties with Graves' hyperthyroidism.

This clonotype occurred a few times. This chain links TRBV19 with TRBJ2-2, with D perhaps matching TRBD2 (6 bases). Germline CDR1 LNHDA, CDR2 SQIVND (reference sequence). With 7 bases removed from V and 4 bases from J, the gap between germline ends came to 22 bases. This CDR3 region has 17 residues. The CDR3 loop is CASTKTGRLAFTGELFF. Written as DNA, the CDR3 is TGTGCCAGTACCAAAACCGGCCGTCTAGCGTTCACCGGGGAGCTGTTTTTT.

This clonotype was counted at least ten times. The chain couples TRBV20-1 to TRBJ2-3, with D tentatively TRBD2 (5 bases). The V end was cut by 6 bases, the J end by 0 bases, with 16 bases between. The CDR3 sequence is 15 residues long. Looked up from germline, CDR1 is DFQATT and CDR2 is SNEGSKA (reference sequence). CDR3 nucleotide sequence: TGCAGTGCCATCGGGGAGCGGAGTAGCACAGATACGCAGTATTTT. It is translated as CSAIGERSSTDTQYF.

This clonotype was seen many times. The chain uses TRBV11-3 and TRBJ2-5; D gene ambiguous. Germline CDR1 reads SGHNT; CDR2 reads YENEEA. CDR3 length: 14 amino acids. V was shortened by 0 bases and J by 4 bases, with 9 bases between the two germline ends. The CDR3: CASSLDTDGETQYF. In DNA form, the CDR3 reads TGTGCCAGCAGCTTAGATACGGATGGAGAGACCCAGTACTTC.